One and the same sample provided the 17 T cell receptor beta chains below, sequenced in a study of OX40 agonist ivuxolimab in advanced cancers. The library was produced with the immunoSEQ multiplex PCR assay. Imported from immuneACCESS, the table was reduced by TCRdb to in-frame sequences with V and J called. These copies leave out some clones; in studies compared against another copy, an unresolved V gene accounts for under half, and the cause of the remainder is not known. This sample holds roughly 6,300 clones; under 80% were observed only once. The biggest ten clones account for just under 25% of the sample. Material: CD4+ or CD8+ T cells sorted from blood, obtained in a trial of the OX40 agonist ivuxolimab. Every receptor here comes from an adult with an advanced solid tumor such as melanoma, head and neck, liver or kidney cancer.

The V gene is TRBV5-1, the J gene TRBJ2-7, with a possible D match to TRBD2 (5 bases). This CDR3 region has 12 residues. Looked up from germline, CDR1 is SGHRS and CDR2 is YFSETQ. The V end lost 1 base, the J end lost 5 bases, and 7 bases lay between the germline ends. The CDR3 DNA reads TGCGCCAGCAGCTTGTCGGGAAACGAGCAGTACTTC. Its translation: CASSLSGNEQYF.

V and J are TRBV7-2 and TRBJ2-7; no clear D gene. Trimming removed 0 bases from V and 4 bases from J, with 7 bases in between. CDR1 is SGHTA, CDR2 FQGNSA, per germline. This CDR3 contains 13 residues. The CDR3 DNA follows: TGTGCCAGCAGCTTAGCGGACCCATACGAGCAGTACTTC. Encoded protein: CASSLADPYEQYF.

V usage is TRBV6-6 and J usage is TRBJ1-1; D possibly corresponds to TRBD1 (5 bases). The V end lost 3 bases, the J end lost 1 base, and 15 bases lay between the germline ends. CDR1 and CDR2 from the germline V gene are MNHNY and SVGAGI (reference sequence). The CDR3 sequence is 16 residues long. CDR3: CASSYAVGGENTEAFF. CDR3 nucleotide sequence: TGTGCCAGCAGTTATGCTGTTGGGGGGGAGAACACTGAAGCTTTCTTT.

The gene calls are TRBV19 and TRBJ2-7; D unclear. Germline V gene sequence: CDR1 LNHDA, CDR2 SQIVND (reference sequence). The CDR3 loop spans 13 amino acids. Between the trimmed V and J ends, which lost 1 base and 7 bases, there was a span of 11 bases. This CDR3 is CASSIGAIREQYF. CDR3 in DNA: TGTGCCAGTAGTATAGGGGCGATCCGGGAGCAGTACTTC.

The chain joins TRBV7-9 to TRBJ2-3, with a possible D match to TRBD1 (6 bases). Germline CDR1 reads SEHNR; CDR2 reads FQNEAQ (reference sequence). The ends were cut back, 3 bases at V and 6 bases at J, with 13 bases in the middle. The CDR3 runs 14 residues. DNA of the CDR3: TGTGCCAGCAGCTTGGGGGCGCATACGGATACGCAGTATTTT. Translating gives CASSLGAHTDTQYF.

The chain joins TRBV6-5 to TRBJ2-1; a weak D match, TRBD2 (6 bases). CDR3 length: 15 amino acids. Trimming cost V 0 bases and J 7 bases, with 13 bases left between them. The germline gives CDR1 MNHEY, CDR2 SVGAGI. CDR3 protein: CASSYSIGGMNEQFF. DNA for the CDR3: TGTGCCAGCAGTTACTCGATCGGGGGAATGAATGAGCAGTTCTTC.

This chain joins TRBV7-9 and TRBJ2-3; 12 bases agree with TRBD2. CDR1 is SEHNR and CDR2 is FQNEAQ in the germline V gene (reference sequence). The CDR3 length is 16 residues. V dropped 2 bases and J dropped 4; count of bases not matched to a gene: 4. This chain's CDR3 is CASSLSASGGADTQYF. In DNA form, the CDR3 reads TGTGCCAGCAGCTTAAGTGCTAGCGGGGGGGCAGATACGCAGTATTTT.

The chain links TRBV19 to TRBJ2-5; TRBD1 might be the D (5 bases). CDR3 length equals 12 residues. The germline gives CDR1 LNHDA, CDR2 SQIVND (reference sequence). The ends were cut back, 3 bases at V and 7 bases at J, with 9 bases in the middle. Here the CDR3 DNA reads TGTGCCAGTAGTATGACAAGGGGGACCCAGTACTTC. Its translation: CASSMTRGTQYF.

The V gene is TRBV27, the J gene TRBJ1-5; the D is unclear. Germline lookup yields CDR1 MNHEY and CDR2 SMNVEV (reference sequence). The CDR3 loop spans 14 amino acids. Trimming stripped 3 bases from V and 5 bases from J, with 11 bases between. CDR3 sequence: CASSFGPGDQPQHF. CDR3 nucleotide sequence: TGTGCCAGCAGTTTTGGACCTGGGGATCAGCCCCAGCATTTT.

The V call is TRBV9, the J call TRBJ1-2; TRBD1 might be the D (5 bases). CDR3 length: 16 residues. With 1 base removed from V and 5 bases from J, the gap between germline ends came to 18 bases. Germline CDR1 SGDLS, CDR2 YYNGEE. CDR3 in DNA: TGTGCCAGCAGCGTAAGCAGGAGGGGCCTCCCTTATGGCTACACCTTC. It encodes CASSVSRRGLPYGYTF.

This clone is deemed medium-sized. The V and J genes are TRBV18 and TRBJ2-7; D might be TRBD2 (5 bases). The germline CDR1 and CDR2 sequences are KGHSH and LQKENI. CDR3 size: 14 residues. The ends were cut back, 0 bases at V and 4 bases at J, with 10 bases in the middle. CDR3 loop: CASSPPGGLYEQYF. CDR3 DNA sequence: TGTGCCAGCTCACCACCCGGCGGGCTATACGAGCAGTACTTC.

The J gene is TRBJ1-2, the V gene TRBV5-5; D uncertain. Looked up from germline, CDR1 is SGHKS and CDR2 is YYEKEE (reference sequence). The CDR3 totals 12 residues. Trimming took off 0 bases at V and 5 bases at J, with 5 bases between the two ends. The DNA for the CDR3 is TGTGCCAGCAGCTTGGAGCCATATGGCTACACCTTC. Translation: CASSLEPYGYTF.

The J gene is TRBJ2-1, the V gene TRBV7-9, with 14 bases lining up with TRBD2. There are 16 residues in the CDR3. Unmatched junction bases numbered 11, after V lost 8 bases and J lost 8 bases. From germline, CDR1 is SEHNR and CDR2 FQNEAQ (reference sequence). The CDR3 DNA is TGTGCCAGCCTGACTAGCGGGGGGGGCCCCGGGGATGAGCAGTTCTTC. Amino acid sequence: CASLTSGGGPGDEQFF. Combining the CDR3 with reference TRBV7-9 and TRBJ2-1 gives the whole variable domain DTGVSQNPRHKITKRGQNVTFRCDPISEHNRLYWYRQTLGQGPEFLTYFQNEAQLEKSRLLSDRFSAERPKGSFSTLEIQRTEQGDSAMYLCASLTSGGGPGDEQFFGPGTRLTVL.

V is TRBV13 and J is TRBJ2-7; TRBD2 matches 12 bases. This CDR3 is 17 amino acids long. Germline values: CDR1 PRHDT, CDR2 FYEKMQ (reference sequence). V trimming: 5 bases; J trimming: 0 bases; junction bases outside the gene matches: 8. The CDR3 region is CASSAGLAGPPSYEQYF. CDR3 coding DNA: TGTGCCAGCAGCGCCGGACTAGCGGGGCCCCCCTCCTACGAGCAGTACTTC.

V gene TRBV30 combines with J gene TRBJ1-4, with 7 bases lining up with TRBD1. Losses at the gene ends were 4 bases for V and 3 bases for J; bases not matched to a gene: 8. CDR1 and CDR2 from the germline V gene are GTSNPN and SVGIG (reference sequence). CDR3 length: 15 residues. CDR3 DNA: TGTGCCTGGAAGCAGGGGGTTGCACCTAATGAAAAACTGTTTTTT. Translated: CAWKQGVAPNEKLFF.

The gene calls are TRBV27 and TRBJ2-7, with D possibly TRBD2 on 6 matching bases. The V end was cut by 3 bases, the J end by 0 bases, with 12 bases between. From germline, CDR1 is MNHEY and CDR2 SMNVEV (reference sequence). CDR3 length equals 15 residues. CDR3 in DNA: TGTGCCAGCAGTTTCGGCGGGGCCAACTCCTACGAGCAGTACTTC. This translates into CASSFGGANSYEQYF.

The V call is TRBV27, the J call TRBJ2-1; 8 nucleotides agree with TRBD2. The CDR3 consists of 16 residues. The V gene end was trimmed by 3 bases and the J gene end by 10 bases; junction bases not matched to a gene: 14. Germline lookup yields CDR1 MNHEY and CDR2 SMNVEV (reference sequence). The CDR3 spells CASSLVESGRDLEQFF. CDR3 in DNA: TGTGCCAGCAGTTTGGTAGAAAGCGGGAGAGATTTAGAGCAGTTCTTC.